These 17 T cell receptor beta chains came from one sample sequenced in a study of blood T cell repertoires in COVID-19. The table came from immunoSEQ multiplex PCR; TCRdb's copy has only in-frame clones and leaves some out. The profile shows approximately 450,000 clones, 80% to 90% of them singletons. Sequenced material: PBMCs or T cells enriched from blood (not recorded which). These TCRs come from a man younger than 40 who had recovered from COVID-19.

This clone was detected only once. The chain couples TRBV6-1 to TRBJ2-2; TRBD2 might be the D (6 bases). Trimming pared 3 bases from V and 5 bases from J, leaving 13 bases between. This CDR3 region has 15 residues. Germline V gives CDR1 MNHNS, CDR2 SASEGT. The CDR3 spells CASSEDPRGTGELFF. The CDR3, as DNA: TGTGCCAGCAGTGAGGACCCGCGGGGAACCGGGGAGCTGTTTTTT.

The CDR3 nucleotides read TGCAGCGTTGGGGACAGAACCGGGGAGCTGTTTTTT. Amino acids: CSVGDRTGELFF. The J gene is TRBJ2-2, the V gene TRBV29-1; 7 bases fit TRBD1. Germline assignment: CDR1 SQVTM and CDR2 ANQGSEA. The CDR3 runs to 12 residues. V lost 4 bases to trimming and J lost 5 bases; unmatched junction nucleotides: 1.

As concerns this clone: In the same sample, other DNA sequences code for this CDR3. The chain combines TRBV19 with TRBJ2-7, with D maybe TRBD1 (6 bases). Trimming shortened V by 4 bases and J by 1 base, and 8 bases separated the two germline ends. Looked up from germline, CDR1 is LNHDA and CDR2 is SQIVND (reference sequence). This CDR3 has 13 amino acids. The CDR3 coding sequence is TGTGCCAGTAGTACTACAGGGTCCTACGAGCAGTACTTC. This codes for CASSTTGSYEQYF. The entire variable domain, with the rest obtained from reference TRBV19 and TRBJ2-7, is as follows: DGGITQSPKYLFRKEGQNVTLSCEQNLNHDAMYWYRQDPGQGLRLIYYSQIVNDFQKGDIAEGYSVSREKKESFPLTVTSAQKNPTAFYLCASSTTGSYEQYFGPGTRLTVT.

This CDR3 reads CASSQGRLAGSYEQYF. The CDR3 region has the DNA TGCGCCAGCAGCCAAGGTCGGCTAGCGGGGTCCTACGAGCAGTACTTC. The J gene is TRBJ2-7, the V gene TRBV4-1; 9 nucleotides line up with TRBD2. The CDR3 has 16 amino acids. With V trimmed by 1 base and J by 1 base, 5 bases remained unmatched. The germline V gene has CDR1 MGHRA and CDR2 YSYEKL.

This clone was detected only once. The CDR3 nucleotides read TGTGCCAGCAGACCAGGCGTGGGAGGGCGTGAAGATACGCAGTATTTT. Translation gives CASRPGVGGREDTQYF. The chain has TRBV28 and TRBJ2-3, with 7 positions matching TRBD2. Per germline, CDR1 MDHEN and CDR2 SYDVKM. V was clipped by 6 bases and J by 5 bases; unmatched bases: 14. CDR3 length equals 16 residues.

The chain uses TRBV12-3 or TRBV12-4 and TRBJ2-5; D is possibly TRBD1 (6 bases). V was shortened by 7 bases and J by 2 bases, with 11 bases between the two germline ends. There are 13 residues in the CDR3. CDR3 bases: TGTGCCAGCACCGGGACAACGCAAGAGACCCAGTACTTC. Encoded protein: CASTGTTQETQYF.

The chain is built from TRBV10-3 and TRBJ2-7, with D hard to call. The CDR3 has 14 amino acids. Trimming removed 2 bases from V and 4 bases from J, with 12 bases in between. Germline V gene data show CDR1 as ENHRY and CDR2 as SYGVKD. This CDR3 is CAISENTFLYEQYF. The CDR3 nucleotides read TGTGCCATCAGTGAGAACACCTTTCTGTACGAGCAGTACTTC.

V and J are TRBV30 and TRBJ1-6; a possible D gene is TRBD1 (5 bases). Trimming stripped 2 bases from V and 6 bases from J, with 8 bases between. The CDR3 runs to 13 residues. Germline CDR1 GTSNPN, CDR2 SVGIG (reference sequence). The CDR3 here is CAWSSQANSPLHF. In DNA form, the CDR3 reads TGTGCCTGGAGTTCACAGGCTAATTCACCCCTCCACTTT. Drawing the rest from reference TRBV30 and TRBJ1-6, the complete variable domain is SQTIHQWPATLVQPVGSPLSLECTVEGTSNPNLYWYRQAAGRGLQLLFYSVGIGQISSEVPQNLSASRPQDRQFILSSKKLLLSDSGFYLCAWSSQANSPLHFGNGTRLTVT.

To note about this clone: The same CDR3 can be traced to other DNA sequences in this sample. This chain joins TRBV3-1 (or the pseudogene TRBV3-2) and TRBJ2-5; TRBD2 matches at 12 bases. The germline gives CDR1 LGHDT, CDR2 YNNKEL (reference sequence). Trimming removed 4 bases from V and 3 bases from J; junction bases left unmatched: 3. The CDR3 spans 15 residues. The CDR3 is CASSPRLAGEETQYF. CDR3 sequence (DNA): TGTGCCAGCAGCCCGAGACTAGCGGGAGAAGAGACCCAGTACTTC.

The V and J genes are TRBV3-1 (or the pseudogene TRBV3-2) and TRBJ1-6; the D is unclear. Germline loops: CDR1 LGHDT, CDR2 YNNKEL (reference sequence). This CDR3 is built from 14 residues. Trimming shortened V by 6 bases and J by 5 bases, and 11 bases separated the two germline ends. As DNA, the CDR3 is TGTGCCAGCAGTCCCGACGGGAATAATTCACCCCTCCACTTT. Its protein product is CASSPDGNNSPLHF.

The chain has TRBV7-2 and TRBJ1-2; D is perhaps TRBD1 (6 bases). This CDR3 is built from 17 residues. The germline gives CDR1 SGHTA, CDR2 FQGNSA. Trimming cost V 0 bases and J 6 bases, with 20 bases left between them. DNA of the CDR3: TGTGCCAGCAGCTTAGCGCGTTCAACAGGGCGAAGTCATGGCTACACCTTC. Residues: CASSLARSTGRSHGYTF.

The chain couples TRBV7-2 to TRBJ2-1; possible D gene TRBD2, 7 bases. Trimming shortened V by 5 bases and J by 7 bases, and 15 bases separated the two germline ends. Germline values: CDR1 SGHTA, CDR2 FQGNSA. This CDR3 spans 14 amino acids. CDR3 nucleotides: TGTGCCAGCAGCCGGACCGGGGGGCAGAATGAGCAGTTCTTC. It yields the protein CASSRTGGQNEQFF.

The rearrangement links TRBV29-1 to TRBJ2-1, with 11 bases fitting TRBD2. This CDR3 has 14 amino acids. Trimming took 6 bases from V and 4 from J; bases not matched to a gene: 5. Germline lookup yields CDR1 SQVTM and CDR2 ANQGSEA. CDR3 in amino acids: CSVAGTSGYNEQFF. The CDR3 DNA reads TGCAGCGTCGCCGGGACTAGCGGATACAATGAGCAGTTCTTC.

The rearrangement joins TRBV5-5 to TRBJ2-1, with 10 bases identical to TRBD2. V gave up 4 bases and J gave up 8 bases; unmatched junction bases: 12. CDR3 length equals 16 residues. Germline CDR1 reads SGHKS; CDR2 reads YYEKEE (reference sequence). The CDR3 DNA is TGTGCCAGCAGCCCCCCCCTAGCGGGAGTTTCGGATGAGCAGTTCTTC. It codes for CASSPPLAGVSDEQFF.

The chain joins TRBV30 to TRBJ1-2, with D maybe TRBD1 (5 bases). The V gene lost 0 bases and the J gene lost 4 bases, with 12 bases spanning the gap. The germline V gene encodes CDR1 GTSNPN and CDR2 SVGIG (reference sequence). The CDR3 loop spans 14 amino acids. CDR3 in DNA: TGTGCCTGGAGTGTACACGGGACTGTCTATGGCTACACCTTC. Translation gives CAWSVHGTVYGYTF. The entire variable domain, with the rest obtained from reference TRBV30 and TRBJ1-2, is as follows: SQTIHQWPATLVQPVGSPLSLECTVEGTSNPNLYWYRQAAGRGLQLLFYSVGIGQISSEVPQNLSASRPQDRQFILSSKKLLLSDSGFYLCAWSVHGTVYGYTFGSGTRLTVV.

The chain combines TRBV10-1 with TRBJ1-2; TRBD1 matches 9 bases. Germline V lookup: CDR1 WNHNN, CDR2 SYGVQD (reference sequence). V lost 6 bases to trimming and J lost 8 bases; unmatched junction nucleotides: 10. This CDR3 region has 14 residues. The DNA of the CDR3 is TGCGCCAGCAGCCCGGGACAGGGAAGTAGAGGCTACACCTTC. This gives the protein CASSPGQGSRGYTF.

This chain links TRBV7-8 with TRBJ1-2; maybe TRBD1 (5 bases). CDR1 is SGHVS and CDR2 is FQNEAQ in the germline V gene. The CDR3 extends over 14 amino acids. V was pared by 5 bases and J by 2 bases, with 12 bases between. In DNA, the CDR3 is TGTGCCAGCAGCCCGACAACAGGAAACTATGGCTACACCTTC. It is translated as CASSPTTGNYGYTF.